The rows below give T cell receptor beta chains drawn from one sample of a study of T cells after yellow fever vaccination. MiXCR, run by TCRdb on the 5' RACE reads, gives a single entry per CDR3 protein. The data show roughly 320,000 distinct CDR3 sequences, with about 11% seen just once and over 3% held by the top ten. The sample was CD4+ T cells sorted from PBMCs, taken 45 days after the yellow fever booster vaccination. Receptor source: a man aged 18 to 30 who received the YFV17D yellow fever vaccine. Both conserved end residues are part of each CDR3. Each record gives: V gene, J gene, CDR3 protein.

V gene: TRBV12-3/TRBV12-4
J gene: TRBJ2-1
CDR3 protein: CASSLAERGSEQFF

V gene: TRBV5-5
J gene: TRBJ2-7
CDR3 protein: CASSLEGPEQYF

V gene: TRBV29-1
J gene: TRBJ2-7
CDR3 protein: CSVDSGTYEQYF

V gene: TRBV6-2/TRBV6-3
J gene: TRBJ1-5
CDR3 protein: CACSLGRSNQPQHF

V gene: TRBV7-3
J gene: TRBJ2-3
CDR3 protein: CASSSNTADTQYF

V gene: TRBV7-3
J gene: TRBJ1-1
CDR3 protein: CASRLAGNTEAFF

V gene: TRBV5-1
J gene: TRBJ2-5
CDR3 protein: CASSSLRGETQYF

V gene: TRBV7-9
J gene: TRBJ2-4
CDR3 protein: CASSGRGILLFEAKNIQYF

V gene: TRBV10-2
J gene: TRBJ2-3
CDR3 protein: CASSEPGLAGGFSTDTQYF

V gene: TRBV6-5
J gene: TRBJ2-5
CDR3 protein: CASSPSGTLQETQYF

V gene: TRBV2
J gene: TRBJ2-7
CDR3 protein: CASSATYEQYF

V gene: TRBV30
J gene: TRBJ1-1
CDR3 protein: CAWSYRTEAFF

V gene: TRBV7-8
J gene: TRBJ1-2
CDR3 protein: CASSSREGNYGYTF

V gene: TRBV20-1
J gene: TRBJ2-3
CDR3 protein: CSASWTSGGTDTQYF

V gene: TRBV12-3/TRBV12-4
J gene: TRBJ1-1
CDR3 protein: CASSFTGGDEAFF

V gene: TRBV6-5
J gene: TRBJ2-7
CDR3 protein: CASSYSGRAADEQYF

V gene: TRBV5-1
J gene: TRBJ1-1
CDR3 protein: CASSAQGSEAFF

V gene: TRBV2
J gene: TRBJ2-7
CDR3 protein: CASSEFGTRNEQYF

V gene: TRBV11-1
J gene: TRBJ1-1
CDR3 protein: CASSLGGTLSEAFF

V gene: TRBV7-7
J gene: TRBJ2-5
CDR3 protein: CASSLGYRETQYF

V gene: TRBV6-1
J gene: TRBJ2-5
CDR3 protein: CASTGRPQETQYF

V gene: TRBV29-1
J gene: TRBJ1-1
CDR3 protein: CSVAESWGRGRTEAFF

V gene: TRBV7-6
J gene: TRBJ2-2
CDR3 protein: CASSPTGLRTGELFF

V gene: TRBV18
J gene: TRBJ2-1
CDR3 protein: CASSPPPGTSGSYNEQFF

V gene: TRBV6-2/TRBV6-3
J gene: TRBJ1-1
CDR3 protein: CASSNWTGWRTEAFF

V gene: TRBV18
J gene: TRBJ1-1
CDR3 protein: CASSPDTEMNTEAFF

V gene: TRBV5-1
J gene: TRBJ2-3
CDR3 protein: CASSLGGRVSTDTQYF

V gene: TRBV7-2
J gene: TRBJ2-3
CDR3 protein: CASSPHLDTQYF